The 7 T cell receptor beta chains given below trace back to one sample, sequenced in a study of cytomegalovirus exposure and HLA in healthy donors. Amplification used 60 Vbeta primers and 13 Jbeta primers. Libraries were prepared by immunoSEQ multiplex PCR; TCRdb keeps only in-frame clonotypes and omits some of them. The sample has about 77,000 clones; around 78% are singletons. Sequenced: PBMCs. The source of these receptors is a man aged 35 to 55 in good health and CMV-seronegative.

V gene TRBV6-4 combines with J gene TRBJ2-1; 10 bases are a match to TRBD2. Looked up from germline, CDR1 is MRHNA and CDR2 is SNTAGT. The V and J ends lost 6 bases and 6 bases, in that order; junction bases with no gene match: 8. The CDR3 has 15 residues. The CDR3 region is CASRPGTSARNEQFF. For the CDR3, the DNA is TGTGCCAGCAGACCCGGGACTAGCGCACGCAATGAGCAGTTCTTC.

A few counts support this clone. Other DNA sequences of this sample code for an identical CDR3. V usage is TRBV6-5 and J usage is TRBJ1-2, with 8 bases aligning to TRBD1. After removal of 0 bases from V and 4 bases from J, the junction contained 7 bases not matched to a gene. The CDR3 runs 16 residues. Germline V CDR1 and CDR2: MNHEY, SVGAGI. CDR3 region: CASSYSRTGGGYGYTF. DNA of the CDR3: TGTGCCAGCAGTTACTCGAGAACAGGGGGGGGCTATGGCTACACCTTC.

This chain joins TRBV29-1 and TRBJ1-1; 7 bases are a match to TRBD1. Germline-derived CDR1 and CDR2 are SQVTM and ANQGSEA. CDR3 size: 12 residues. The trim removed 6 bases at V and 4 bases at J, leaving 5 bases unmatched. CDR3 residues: CSVTQGSTEAFF. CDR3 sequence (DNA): TGCAGCGTAACACAGGGGAGCACTGAAGCTTTCTTT.

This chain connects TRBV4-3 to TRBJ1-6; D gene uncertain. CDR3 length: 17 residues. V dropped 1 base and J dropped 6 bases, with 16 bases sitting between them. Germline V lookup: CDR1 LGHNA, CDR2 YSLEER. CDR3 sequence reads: CASSQANIMAFNSPLHF. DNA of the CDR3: TGCGCCAGCAGCCAAGCGAACATCATGGCCTTTAATTCACCCCTCCACTTT.

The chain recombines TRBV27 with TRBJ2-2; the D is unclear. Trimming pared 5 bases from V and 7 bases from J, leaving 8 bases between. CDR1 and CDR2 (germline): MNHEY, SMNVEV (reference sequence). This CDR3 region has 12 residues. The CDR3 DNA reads TGTGCCAGCAGTGGTTACGGCGGGGAGCTGTTTTTT. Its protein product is CASSGYGGELFF.

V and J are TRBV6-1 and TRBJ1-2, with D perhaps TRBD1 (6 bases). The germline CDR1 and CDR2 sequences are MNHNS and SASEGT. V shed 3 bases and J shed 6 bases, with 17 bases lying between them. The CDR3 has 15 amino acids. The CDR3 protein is CASSEIARGMDGYTF. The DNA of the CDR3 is TGTGCCAGCAGTGAGATCGCCAGGGGAATGGATGGCTACACCTTC.

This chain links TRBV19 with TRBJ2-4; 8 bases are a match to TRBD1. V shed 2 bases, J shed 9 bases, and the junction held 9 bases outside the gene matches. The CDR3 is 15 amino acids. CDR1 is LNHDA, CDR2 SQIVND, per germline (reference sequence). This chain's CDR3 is CASSIFTGTGGIQYF. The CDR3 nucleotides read TGTGCCAGTAGTATATTTACCGGGACAGGCGGCATTCAGTACTTC.